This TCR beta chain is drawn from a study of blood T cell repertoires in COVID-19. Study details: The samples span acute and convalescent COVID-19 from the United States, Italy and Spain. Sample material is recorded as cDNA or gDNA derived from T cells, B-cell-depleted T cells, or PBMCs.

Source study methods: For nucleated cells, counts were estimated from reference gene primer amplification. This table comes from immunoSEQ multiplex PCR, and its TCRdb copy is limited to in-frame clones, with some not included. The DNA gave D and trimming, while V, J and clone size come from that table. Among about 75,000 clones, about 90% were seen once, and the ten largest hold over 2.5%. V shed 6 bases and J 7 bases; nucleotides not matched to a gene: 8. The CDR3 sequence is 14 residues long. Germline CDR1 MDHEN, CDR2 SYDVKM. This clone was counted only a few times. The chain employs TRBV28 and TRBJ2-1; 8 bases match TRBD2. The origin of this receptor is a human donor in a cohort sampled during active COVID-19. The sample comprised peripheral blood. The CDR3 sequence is CASRSGSELNEQFF. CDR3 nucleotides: TGTGCCAGCAGAAGCGGGAGTGAGTTAAATGAGCAGTTCTTC.